Included here is one T cell receptor beta chain sequence, with context. The antigen is unknown. Only in-frame clones appear in the TCRdb table, and some are missing; sequencing was by immunoSEQ multiplex PCR. The profile shows tens of thousands of clones, over 75% of them singletons. The data stem from a study of OX40 agonist ivuxolimab in advanced cancers. Study-wide findings and caveats: Both CD4+ and CD8+ T cell populations in blood had undergone clonal expansion by week 6 at 0.1 to 3.0 mg/kg.

The CDR3 has 15 amino acids. Germline V gene data show CDR1 as SGDLS and CDR2 as YYNGEE. V gave up 4 bases and J gave up 2 bases; unmatched junction bases: 6. The chain recombines TRBV9 with TRBJ2-5; TRBD1 agrees at 9 bases. The source was CD4+ or CD8+ T cells sorted from blood, collected in a trial of the OX40 agonist ivuxolimab. The origin of this receptor is an adult with an advanced solid tumor such as melanoma, head and neck, liver or kidney cancer. CDR3 loop: CASSPGTGPQETQYF. CDR3 bases: TGTGCCAGCAGCCCGGGGACAGGGCCACAAGAGACCCAGTACTTC.